The clone carrying this T cell receptor (beta chain) has only a few counts. This specimen comes from a study of cytomegalovirus exposure and HLA in healthy donors. The overall study: Genotyping showed around four fifths of fewer than 500 donors falling in the Caucasian-associated ancestry cluster.

The V segment lost 11 bases and the J segment 2 bases; nucleotides outside the gene matches: 8. CDR3 length equals 14 residues. From germline, CDR1 is LNHDA and CDR2 SQIVND (reference sequence). Each of the donors was a healthy bone marrow donor. Use of 60 Vbeta and 13 Jbeta primers characterized the PCR. The method was immunoSEQ multiplex PCR; TCRdb's version includes in-frame clones alone and lacks a portion of them. Seen here are some 150,000 clones, approximately 79% observed once, and the top ten hold around 4.1%. The sample taken for sequencing was PBMCs. The chain uses TRBV19 and TRBJ2-2; 7 nucleotides match TRBD2. The TCR sequence derives from a man in his late teens or twenties in good health and CMV-seropositive. CDR3 region: CAVRGGGNTGELFF. The CDR3 DNA sequence: TGTGCCGTTCGGGGCGGGGGTAACACCGGGGAGCTGTTTTTT.